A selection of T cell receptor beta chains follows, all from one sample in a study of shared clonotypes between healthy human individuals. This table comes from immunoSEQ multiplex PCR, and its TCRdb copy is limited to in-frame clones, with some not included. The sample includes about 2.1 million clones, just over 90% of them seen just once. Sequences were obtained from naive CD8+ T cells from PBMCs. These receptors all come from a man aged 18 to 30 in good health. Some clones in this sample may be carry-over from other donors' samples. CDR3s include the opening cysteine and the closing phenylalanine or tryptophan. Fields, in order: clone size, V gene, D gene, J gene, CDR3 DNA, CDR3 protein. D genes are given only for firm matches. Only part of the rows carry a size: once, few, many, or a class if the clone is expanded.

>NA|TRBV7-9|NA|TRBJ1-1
TGTGCCAGCAGCTCTACGACAGAGAACCAAGTAGCTTTCTTT
CASSSTTENQVAFF
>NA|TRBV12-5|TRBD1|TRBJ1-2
TGTGCTAGTGGTTTTGCCGGACAGGGAGGGAGCTACACCTTC
CASGFAGQGGSYTF
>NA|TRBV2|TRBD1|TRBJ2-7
TGTGCCAGCATAAGGGACAGTCCCTACGAGCAGTACTTC
CASIRDSPYEQYF
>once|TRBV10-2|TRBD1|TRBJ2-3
TGCGCCAGCAGTGAACCACGCCCCGGGACAGGGAGCACAGATACGCAGTATTTT
CASSEPRPGTGSTDTQYF
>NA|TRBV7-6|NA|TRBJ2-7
TGTGCCAGCAGCTTCAGCGGAGCGGGCTCCTACGAGCAGTACTTC
CASSFSGAGSYEQYF
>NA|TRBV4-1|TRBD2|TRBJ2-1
TGCGCCAGCAGCCAAGATCGTGGCAGCGGGAGTCCTGAGCAGTTCTTC
CASSQDRGSGSPEQFF
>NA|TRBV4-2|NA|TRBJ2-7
TGTGCCAGCAGCCAAGGGGACGGACAATGGGACCACGAGCAGTACTTC
CASSQGDGQWDHEQYF
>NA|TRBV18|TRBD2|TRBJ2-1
TGTGCCAGCTCACCTCCGGGACTAGCGGGTGTCTACAATGAGCAGTTCTTC
CASSPPGLAGVYNEQFF
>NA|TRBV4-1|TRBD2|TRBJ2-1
TGCGCCAGCAGCGGACTAGCGGGAGGAATTGGAAACAATGAGCAGTTCTTC
CASSGLAGGIGNNEQFF
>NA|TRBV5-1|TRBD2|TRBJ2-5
TGCGCCAGCAGCTCTCGACTAGCGGTTCAAGGAGAGACCCAGTACTTC
CASSSRLAVQGETQYF
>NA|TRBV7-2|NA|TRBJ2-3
TGTGCCAGCAGCTCCCAGACTAGCACAGATACGCAGTATTTT
CASSSQTSTDTQYF
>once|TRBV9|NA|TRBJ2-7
TGTGCCAGCAGCCAGTACCGGACGGACGAGCAGTACTTC
CASSQYRTDEQYF
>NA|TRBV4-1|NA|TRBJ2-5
TGCGCCAGCAGCGAAGGACAGCTTCAAGAGACCCAGTACTTC
CASSEGQLQETQYF
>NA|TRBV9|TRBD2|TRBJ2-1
TGTGCCAGCAGCGTAGGCATAGCGGGAAGAAACAATGAGCAGTTCTTC
CASSVGIAGRNNEQFF
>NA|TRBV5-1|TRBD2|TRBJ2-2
TGCGCCAGCAGCTTGGGGACTAGCGGGACTACCGGGGAGCTGTTTTTT
CASSLGTSGTTGELFF
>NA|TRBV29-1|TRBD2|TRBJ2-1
TGCAGCGTTAAAACAGGGCTTCTAGCGGGAGGCTATGAGCAGTTCTTC
CSVKTGLLAGGYEQFF
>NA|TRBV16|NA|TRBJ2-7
TGTGCCAGCAGCCATCGCAGGGGGGAGGCGAGCGACGAGCAGTACTTC
CASSHRRGEASDEQYF
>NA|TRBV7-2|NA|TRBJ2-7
TGTGCCAGCAGCTTTCATGTTGTGGGGACCTACGAGCAGTACTTC
CASSFHVVGTYEQYF
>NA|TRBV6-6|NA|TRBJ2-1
TGTGCCAGCAGCCTACCGGGACATTACAATGAGCAGTTCTTC
CASSLPGHYNEQFF
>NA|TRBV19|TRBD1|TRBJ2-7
TGTGCCAGTAGTATACGGGGACAGGGGCGGTACGAGCAGTACTTC
CASSIRGQGRYEQYF
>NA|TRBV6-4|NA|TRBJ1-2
TGTGCCAGCAGTGACGGGTTCTATGGCTACACCTTC
CASSDGFYGYTF
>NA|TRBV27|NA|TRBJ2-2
TGTGCCAGCAGTTTAATGGGCGGGACCACCGGGGAGCTGTTTTTT
CASSLMGGTTGELFF
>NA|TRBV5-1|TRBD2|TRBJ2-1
TGCGCCAGCAGCGCATCCGGGACTAGCGGCTACAATGAGCAGTTCTTC
CASSASGTSGYNEQFF
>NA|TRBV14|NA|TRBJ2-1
TGTGCCAGCAGCAGGGGGAATCCCTACAATGAGCAGTTCTTC
CASSRGNPYNEQFF
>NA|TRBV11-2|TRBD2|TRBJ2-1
TGTGCCAGCAGCTTAGCCAGCGGGAGGGGGGATGAGCAGTTCTTC
CASSLASGRGDEQFF
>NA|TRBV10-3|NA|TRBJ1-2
TGTGCCATCAGGGTCCAGAAGTATGGCTACACCTTC
CAIRVQKYGYTF
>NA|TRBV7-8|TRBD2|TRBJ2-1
TGTGCCAGCAGCTTACCGGGACTAGCCTACAATGAGCAGTTCTTC
CASSLPGLAYNEQFF
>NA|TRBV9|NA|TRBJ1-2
TGTGCCAGCAGCGTCGCAAAAATTAACTATGGCTACACCTTC
CASSVAKINYGYTF
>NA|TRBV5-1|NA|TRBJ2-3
TGCGCCAGCAGCTTGGATGGACTATTCCCAGATACGCAGTATTTT
CASSLDGLFPDTQYF
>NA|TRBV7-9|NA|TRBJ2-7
TGTGCCAGCAGCTTAGTGTTTGACAGCCACTACGAGCAGTACTTC
CASSLVFDSHYEQYF
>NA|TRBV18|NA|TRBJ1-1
TGTGCCAGCTCACCACTTGTGATGAGGGTCTTGAACACTGAAGCTTTCTTT
CASSPLVMRVLNTEAFF
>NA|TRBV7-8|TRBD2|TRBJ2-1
TGTGCCAGCAGCTCCGGACTAGCGGGAGGGCCGGGTAGTGAGCAGTTCTTC
CASSSGLAGGPGSEQFF
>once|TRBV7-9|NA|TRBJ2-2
TGTGCCAGCAGACCTAGGGCATTGAACACCGGGGAGCTGTTTTTT
CASRPRALNTGELFF
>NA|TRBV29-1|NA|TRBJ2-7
TGCAGCGTTAGGGTTTCCTACGAGCAGTACTTC
CSVRVSYEQYF
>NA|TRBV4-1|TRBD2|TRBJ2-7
TGCGCCAGCAGCCTCCGGACTAGAGGAGAGCAGTACTTC
CASSLRTRGEQYF
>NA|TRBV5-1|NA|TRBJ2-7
TGCGCCAGCAGCTTGCCATCAGGACAAGGGGGCGAGCAGTACTTC
CASSLPSGQGGEQYF
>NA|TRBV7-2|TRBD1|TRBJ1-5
TGTGCCAGCAGCTCCGGACAGGGCCATCAGCCCCAGCATTTT
CASSSGQGHQPQHF
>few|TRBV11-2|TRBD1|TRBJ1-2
TGTGCCAGCAGCTCCTGGGACAGGGGCCATGGCTACACCTTC
CASSSWDRGHGYTF
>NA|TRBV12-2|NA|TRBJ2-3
TGTGCAAGTCGCCCAAAGGGATGGACTAGCGGTGACACAGATACGCAGTATTTT
CASRPKGWTSGDTDTQYF
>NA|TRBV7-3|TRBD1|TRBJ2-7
TGTGCCAGCAGCCCTGTGGGGACAGGGCTCTACGAGCAGTACTTC
CASSPVGTGLYEQYF